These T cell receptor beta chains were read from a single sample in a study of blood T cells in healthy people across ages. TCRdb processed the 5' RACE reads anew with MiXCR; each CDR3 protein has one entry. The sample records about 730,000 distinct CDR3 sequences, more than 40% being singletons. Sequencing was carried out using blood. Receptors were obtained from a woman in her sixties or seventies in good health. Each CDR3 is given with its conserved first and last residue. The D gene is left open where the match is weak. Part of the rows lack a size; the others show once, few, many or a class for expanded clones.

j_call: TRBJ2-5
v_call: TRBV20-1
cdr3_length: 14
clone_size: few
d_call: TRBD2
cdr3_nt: TGCAGTGCCACTAGCGGGAGTCGGAAAGAGACCCAGTACTTC
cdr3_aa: CSATSGSRKETQYF

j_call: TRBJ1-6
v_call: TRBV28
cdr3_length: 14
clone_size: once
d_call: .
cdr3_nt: TGTGCCAGCAGTGTTGGACGGGATAATTCACCCCTCCACTTT
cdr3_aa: CASSVGRDNSPLHF

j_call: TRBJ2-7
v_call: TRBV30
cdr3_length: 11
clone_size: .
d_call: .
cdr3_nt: TGTGCCTGGAGTCTAGCGCCCGAGCAGTACTTC
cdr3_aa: CAWSLAPEQYF

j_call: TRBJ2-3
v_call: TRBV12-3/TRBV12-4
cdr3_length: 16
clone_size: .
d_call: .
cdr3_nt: TGTGCCAGCAGTTTATTGGGGGGCTCAGCTACAGATACGCAGTATTTT
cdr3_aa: CASSLLGGSATDTQYF

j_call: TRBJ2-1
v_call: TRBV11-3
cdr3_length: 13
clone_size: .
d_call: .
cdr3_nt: TGTGCCAGAAGCCCGGGGTGGGGGAATGAGCAGTTCTTC
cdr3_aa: CARSPGWGNEQFF

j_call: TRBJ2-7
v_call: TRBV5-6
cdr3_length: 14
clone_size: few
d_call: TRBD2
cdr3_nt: TGTGCCAGCAGCGGACCAGCGGGATACTACGAGCAGTACTTC
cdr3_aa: CASSGPAGYYEQYF

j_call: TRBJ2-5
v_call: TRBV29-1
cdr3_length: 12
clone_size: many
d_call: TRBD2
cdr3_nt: TGCAGCGAGGTCAGGGAGGGCGAGACCCAGTACTTC
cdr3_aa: CSEVREGETQYF

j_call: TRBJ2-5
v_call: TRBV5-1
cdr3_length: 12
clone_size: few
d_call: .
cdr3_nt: TGCGCCAACTGGACGGTCCAAGAGACCCAGTACTTC
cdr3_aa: CANWTVQETQYF

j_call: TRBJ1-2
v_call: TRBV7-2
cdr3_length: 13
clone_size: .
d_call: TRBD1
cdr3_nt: TGTGCCAGCAGCTGGGGACAGGGGGATGGCTACACCTTC
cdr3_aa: CASSWGQGDGYTF

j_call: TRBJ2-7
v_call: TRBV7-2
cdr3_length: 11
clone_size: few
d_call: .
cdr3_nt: TGTGCCAGCGGCTGGTGGTACGAGCAGTACTTC
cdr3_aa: CASGWWYEQYF

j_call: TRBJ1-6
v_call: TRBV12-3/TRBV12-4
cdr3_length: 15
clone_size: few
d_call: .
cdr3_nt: TGTGCCAGCAGACCCTCAGGGGAAGCTTATTCACCCCTCCACTTT
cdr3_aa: CASRPSGEAYSPLHF

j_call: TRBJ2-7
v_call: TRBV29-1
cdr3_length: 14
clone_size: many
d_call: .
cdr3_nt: TGCAGCGTTGTCCCGGGAGAACTGACCTACGAGCAGTACTTC
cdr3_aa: CSVVPGELTYEQYF

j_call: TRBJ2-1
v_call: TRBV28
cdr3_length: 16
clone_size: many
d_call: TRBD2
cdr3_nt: TGTGCCAGCAGTTTACCGACTAGCGGGTCCTACAATGAGCAGTTCTTC
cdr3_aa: CASSLPTSGSYNEQFF

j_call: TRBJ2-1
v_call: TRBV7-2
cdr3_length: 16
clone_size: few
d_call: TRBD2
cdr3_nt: TGTGCCAGCAGCTTAGATATAGCGGGAGGGTACAATGAGCAGTTCTTC
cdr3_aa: CASSLDIAGGYNEQFF

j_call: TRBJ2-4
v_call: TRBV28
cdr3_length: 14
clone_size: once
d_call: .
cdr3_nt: TGTGCCAGCACCGACGGGGCCCTAAACACTGAGCAGTACTTC
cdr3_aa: CASTDGALNTEQYF

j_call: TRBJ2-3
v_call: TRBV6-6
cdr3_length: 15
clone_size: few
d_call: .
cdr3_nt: TGTGCCAGCAGTTTTGGTGAGCGAAACACAGATACGCAGTATTTT
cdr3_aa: CASSFGERNTDTQYF

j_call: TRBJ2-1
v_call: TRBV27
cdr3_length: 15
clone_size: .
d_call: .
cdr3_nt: TGTGCCAGCAGTTCCCGTACTAGCCAGAACGATGAGCAGTTCTTC
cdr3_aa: CASSSRTSQNDEQFF

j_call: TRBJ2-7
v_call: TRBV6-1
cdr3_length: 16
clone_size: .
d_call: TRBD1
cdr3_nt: TGTGCCAGCAGTCCTGCTCCGGGACAGGCATATCACGAGCAGTACTTC
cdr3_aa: CASSPAPGQAYHEQYF

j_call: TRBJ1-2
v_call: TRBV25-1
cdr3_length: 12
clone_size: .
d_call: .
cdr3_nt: TGTGCCAGCAGTTGGGGGAACGATGGCTACACCTTC
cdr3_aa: CASSWGNDGYTF

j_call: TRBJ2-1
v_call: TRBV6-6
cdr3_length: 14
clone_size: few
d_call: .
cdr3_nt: TGTGCCAGCAGTTACTCTGCGGTTTACAATGAGCAGTTCTTC
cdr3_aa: CASSYSAVYNEQFF

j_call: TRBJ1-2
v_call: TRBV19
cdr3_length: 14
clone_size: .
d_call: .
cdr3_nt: TGTGCCAGTAGTGGGGAGGCTCTTTTGGATGGCTACACCTTC
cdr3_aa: CASSGEALLDGYTF

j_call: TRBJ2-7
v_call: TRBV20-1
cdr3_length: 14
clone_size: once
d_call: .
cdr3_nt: TGCAGTGCTGAGGAACCGACGGGATCCTACGAGCAGTACTTC
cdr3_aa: CSAEEPTGSYEQYF

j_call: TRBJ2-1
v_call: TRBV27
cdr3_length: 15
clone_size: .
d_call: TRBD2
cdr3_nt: TGTGCCAGCAGGATCCAATGGGGGGGACCCTATGAGCAGTTCTTC
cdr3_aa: CASRIQWGGPYEQFF

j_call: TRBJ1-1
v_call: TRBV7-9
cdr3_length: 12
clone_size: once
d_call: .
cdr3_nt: TGTGCCAGCAGCTTTATTGGCCGACCGGCTTTCTTT
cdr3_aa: CASSFIGRPAFF

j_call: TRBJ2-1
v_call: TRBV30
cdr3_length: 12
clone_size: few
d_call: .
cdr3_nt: TGTGCCTGGAGGGATGAAGCACGCGAGCAGTTCTTC
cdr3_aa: CAWRDEAREQFF

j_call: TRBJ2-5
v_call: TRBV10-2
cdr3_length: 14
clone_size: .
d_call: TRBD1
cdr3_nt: TGCGCCAGCAGTGATATAGGGGGCCTGGAGACCCAGTACTTC
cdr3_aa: CASSDIGGLETQYF

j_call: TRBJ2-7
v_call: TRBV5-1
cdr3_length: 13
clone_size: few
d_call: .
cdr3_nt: TGCGCCAGCAGCCTGGTAGGAGGGGTCGAGCAGTACTTC
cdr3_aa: CASSLVGGVEQYF

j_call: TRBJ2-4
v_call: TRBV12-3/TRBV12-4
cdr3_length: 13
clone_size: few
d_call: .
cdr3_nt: TGTGCCAGCAGTTGGGTAGCCAAAAACATTCAGTACTTC
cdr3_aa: CASSWVAKNIQYF

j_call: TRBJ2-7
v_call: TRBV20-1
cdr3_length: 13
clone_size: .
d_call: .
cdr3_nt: TGCAGTGCTAGCCGGGACACCACCGACGAGCAGTACTTC
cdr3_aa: CSASRDTTDEQYF

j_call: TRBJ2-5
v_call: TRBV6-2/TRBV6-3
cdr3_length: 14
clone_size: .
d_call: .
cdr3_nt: TGTGCCAGCAGTTTCATCCTTACCTATGAGACCCAGTACTTC
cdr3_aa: CASSFILTYETQYF

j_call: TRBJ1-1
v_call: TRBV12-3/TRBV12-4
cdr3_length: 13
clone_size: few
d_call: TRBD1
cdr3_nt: TGTGCCAGCAGTGTTGCAGGGGGGCCTGAAGCTTTCTTT
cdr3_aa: CASSVAGGPEAFF

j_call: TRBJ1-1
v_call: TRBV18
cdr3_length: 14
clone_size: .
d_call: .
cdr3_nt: TGTGCCAGCTCAGGGGACACTTTGAACACTGAAGCTTTCTTT
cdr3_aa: CASSGDTLNTEAFF

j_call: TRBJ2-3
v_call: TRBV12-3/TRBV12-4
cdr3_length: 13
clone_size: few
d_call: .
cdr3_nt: TGTGCCAGCACCCTGACTACGCCAGATACGCAGTATTTT
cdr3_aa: CASTLTTPDTQYF

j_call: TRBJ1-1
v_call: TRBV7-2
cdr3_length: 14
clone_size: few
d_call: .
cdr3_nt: TGTGCCAGCAGCCAAAGTGGCATTGGAACTGAAGCTTTCTTT
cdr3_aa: CASSQSGIGTEAFF

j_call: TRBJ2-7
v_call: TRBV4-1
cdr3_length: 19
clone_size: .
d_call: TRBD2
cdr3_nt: TGCGCCAGCAGCCAAGGGATTTTACGAAAACTAGCGGGAGGGCGGGAGCAGTACTTC
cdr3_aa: CASSQGILRKLAGGREQYF

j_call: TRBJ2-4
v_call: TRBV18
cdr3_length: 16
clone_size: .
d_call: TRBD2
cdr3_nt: TGTGCCAGCTCACCACCGGGAGGGACGACAAAAAACATTCAGTACTTC
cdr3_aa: CASSPPGGTTKNIQYF

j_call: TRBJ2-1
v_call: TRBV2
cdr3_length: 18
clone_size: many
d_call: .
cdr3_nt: TGTGCCAGCAGTCCCCCCTCTTGGGATGGCCAGACGTACAATGAGCAGTTCTTC
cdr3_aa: CASSPPSWDGQTYNEQFF

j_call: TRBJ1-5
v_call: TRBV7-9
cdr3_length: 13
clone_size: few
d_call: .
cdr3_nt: TGTGCCAGCAGCCAAGAGGAAAATCAGCCCCAGCATTTT
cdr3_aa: CASSQEENQPQHF

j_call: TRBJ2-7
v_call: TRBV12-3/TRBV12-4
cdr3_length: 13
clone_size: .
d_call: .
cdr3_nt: TGTGCCAGCAGTTTGGGCAGGGATGCCGAGCAGTACTTC
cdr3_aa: CASSLGRDAEQYF

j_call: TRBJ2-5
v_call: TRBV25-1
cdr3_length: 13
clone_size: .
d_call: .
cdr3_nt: TGTGCCAGCAGTATCCGGTCACAAGAGACCCAGTACTTC
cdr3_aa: CASSIRSQETQYF

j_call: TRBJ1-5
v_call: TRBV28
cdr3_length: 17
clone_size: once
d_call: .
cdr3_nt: TGTGCCAGCAGTTTACCACTACAGGGAATTAGCAATCAGCCCCAGCATTTT
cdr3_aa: CASSLPLQGISNQPQHF

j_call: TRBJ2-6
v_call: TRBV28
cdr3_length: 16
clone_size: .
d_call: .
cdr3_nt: TGTGCCAGCAGTTCTACCAGGGTACGCGGGGCCAACGTCCTGACTTTC
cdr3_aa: CASSSTRVRGANVLTF

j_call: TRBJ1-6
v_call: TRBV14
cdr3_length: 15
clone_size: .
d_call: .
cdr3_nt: TGTGCCAGCAGCCGCCAGAGGGACGGTAATTCACCCCTCCACTTT
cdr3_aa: CASSRQRDGNSPLHF

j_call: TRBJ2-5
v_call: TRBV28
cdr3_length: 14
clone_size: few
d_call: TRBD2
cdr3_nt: TGTGCCAGCACCCCTCCGAGGACAGCGGGGGAGCAGTACTTC
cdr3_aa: CASTPPRTAGEQYF

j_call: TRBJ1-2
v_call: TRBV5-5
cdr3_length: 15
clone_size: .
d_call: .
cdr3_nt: TGTGCCAGCAGCTTGGGCCGGGGCACCCTGTATGGCTACACCTTC
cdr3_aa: CASSLGRGTLYGYTF

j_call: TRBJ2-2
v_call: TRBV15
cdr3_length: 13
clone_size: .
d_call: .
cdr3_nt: TGTGCCACCAGTCTCGCGAACACCGGGGAGCTGTTTTTT
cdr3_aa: CATSLANTGELFF

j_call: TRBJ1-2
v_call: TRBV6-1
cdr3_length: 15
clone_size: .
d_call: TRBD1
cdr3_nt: TGTGCCGGCAGTGAGGATGTCGACAGGGAGGGTGGCTACACCTTC
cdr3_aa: CAGSEDVDREGGYTF

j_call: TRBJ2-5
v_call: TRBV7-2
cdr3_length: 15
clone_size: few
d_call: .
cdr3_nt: TGTGCCAGCAGCTTATTCGCGGAATTCCAAGAGACCCAGTACTTC
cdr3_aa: CASSLFAEFQETQYF

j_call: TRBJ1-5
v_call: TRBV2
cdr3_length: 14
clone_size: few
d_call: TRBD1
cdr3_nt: TGTGCCAGTACCGGGACAGGGCCCAATCAGCCCCAGCATTTT
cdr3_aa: CASTGTGPNQPQHF

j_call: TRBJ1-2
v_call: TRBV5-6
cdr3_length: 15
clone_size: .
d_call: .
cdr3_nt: TGTGCCAGCAGCTCATATACAGGGACCCGATATGGCTACACCTTC
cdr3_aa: CASSSYTGTRYGYTF

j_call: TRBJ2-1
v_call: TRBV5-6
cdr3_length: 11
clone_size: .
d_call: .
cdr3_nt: TGTGCCAGCAGCTTATACCGTGGGCAGTTCTTC
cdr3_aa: CASSLYRGQFF

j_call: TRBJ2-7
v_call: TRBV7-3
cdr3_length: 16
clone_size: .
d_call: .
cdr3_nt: TGTGCCAGCAGCTTAGGGGCCGTAGGTGGTGCCTACGAGCAGTACTTC
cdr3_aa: CASSLGAVGGAYEQYF

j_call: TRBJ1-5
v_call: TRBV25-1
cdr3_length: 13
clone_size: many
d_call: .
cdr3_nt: TGTGCCAGCAGTGGCTCGGGGTATCAGCCCCAGCATTTT
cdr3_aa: CASSGSGYQPQHF

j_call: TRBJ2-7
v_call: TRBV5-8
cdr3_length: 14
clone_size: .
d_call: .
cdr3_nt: TGTGCCAGCGGTTCCGGGGGCTCCTACAATGAGCAGTACTTC
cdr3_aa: CASGSGGSYNEQYF

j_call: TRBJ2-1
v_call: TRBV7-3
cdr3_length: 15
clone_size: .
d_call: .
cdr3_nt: TGTGCCAGCAGCTTAGGGGCACTAGCAGGGAATGAGCAGTTCTTC
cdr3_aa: CASSLGALAGNEQFF

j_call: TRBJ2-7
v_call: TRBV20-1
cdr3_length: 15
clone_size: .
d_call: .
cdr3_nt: TGCAGTGCTAGAGCCTGGGACTCGAGCTCCTACGAGCAGTACTTC
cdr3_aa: CSARAWDSSSYEQYF

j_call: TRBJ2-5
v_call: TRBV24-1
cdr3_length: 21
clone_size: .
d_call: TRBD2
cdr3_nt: TGTGCCACCAGTGTAAGAAAAACCGGGACTAGCGGGAGGGCCCCAGGTAATGAGCAGTACTTC
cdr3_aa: CATSVRKTGTSGRAPGNEQYF

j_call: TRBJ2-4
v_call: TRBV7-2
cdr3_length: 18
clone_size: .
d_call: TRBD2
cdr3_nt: TGTGCCAGCAGCTTAGACGGGGGGAGCGCCGCTCTAAAAAACATTCAGTACTTC
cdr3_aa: CASSLDGGSAALKNIQYF

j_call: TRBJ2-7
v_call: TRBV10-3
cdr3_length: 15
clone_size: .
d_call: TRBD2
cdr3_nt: TGTGCCATCAGTGACAGCGGGGGGGCTTACAATGAGCAGTACTTC
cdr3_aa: CAISDSGGAYNEQYF